This entry describes one T cell receptor (beta chain). No antigen is known for it. This CDR3 has 11 amino acids. Germline V CDR1 and CDR2: GTSNPN, SVGIG (reference sequence). V lost 4 bases, J lost 5 bases, and 5 bases lay in between. These data originate in a study of T cells in Graves' hyperthyroidism and ophthalmopathy. Whole-study results and caveats: Ophthalmopathy was distinguished from stable hyperthyroidism by 13 V-J signatures. Among thyroid clonotypes expanded above 0.001, most also appeared in blood.

Authors of the study amplified TCR beta CDR3 regions from RNA transcripts. HTBI primers were the set used in a first-round RT-PCR of the TCR CDR3. A single record per CDR3 protein comes from TCRdb applying MiXCR to the multiplex PCR reads. The sample includes hundreds of thousands of distinct CDR3 sequences, approximately 15% of them seen just once. Orbital computed tomography, thyroid ultrasound, serum thyroxine and TRAb, and clinical symptoms together informed the diagnoses. It was around 10 ml of fresh peripheral blood that supplied the PBMCs. The chain couples TRBV30 to TRBJ2-2; unclear D gene. This TCR was recovered from a man younger than 30 with Graves' ophthalmopathy. Sequenced material: blood. The CDR3 DNA is TGTGCCTGGACAGAGACCGGGGAGCTGTTTTTT. Translated: CAWTETGELFF.